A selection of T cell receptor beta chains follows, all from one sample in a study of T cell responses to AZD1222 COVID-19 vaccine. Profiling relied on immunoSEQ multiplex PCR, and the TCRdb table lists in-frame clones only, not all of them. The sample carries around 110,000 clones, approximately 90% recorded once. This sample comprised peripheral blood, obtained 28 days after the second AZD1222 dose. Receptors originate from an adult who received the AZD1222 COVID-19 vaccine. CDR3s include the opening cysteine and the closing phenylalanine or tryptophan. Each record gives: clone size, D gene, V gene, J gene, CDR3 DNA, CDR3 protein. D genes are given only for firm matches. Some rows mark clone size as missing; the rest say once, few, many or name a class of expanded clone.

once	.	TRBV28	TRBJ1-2	TGTGCCAGCAGTTTTTCCGGACAGTATGGCTACACCTTC	CASSFSGQYGYTF
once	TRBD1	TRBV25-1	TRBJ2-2	TGTGCCAGCAGGAAGACAGGGGTCACCGGGGAGCTGTTTTTT	CASRKTGVTGELFF
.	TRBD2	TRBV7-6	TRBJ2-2	TGTGCCAGCAGCTCCTTGGGACTAGCGACCACCGGGGAGCTGTTTTTT	CASSSLGLATTGELFF
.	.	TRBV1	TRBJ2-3	TGCACCAGCAGCCTGGACCCTAGCGAAACGACAGATACGCAGTATTTT	CTSSLDPSETTDTQYF
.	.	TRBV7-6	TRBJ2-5	TGTGCCAGCAGCTTAGAAGGACAAGCGGAGACCCAGTACTTC	CASSLEGQAETQYF
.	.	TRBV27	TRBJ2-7	TGTGCCAGCAGTTTATCCCCTGGGACCCAGACCTACGAGCAGTACTTC	CASSLSPGTQTYEQYF
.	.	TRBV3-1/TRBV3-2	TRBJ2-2	TGTGCCAGCAGCCCCATAGCCTCGGGCACCGGGGAGCTGTTTTTT	CASSPIASGTGELFF
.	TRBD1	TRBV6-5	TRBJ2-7	TGTGCCAGCAGCTCCCCGGGACAGGGCTCCTACGAGCAGTACTTC	CASSSPGQGSYEQYF
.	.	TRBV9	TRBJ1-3	TGTGCCAGCAGCGTAGACGTAGGGCCTGGAAACACCATATATTTT	CASSVDVGPGNTIYF
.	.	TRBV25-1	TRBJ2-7	TGTGCCAGCAGCGGACAGTGGAGCTCCTACGAGCAGTACTTC	CASSGQWSSYEQYF
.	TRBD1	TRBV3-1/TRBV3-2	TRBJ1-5	TGTGCCAGCAGCCAGGTCCCGGGACAGAATCAGCCCCAGCATTTT	CASSQVPGQNQPQHF
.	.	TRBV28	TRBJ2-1	TGTGCCAGCAGTTTATGGCAGGTTGGTAATGAGCAGTTCTTC	CASSLWQVGNEQFF
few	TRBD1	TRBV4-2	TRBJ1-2	TGTGCCAGCAGCCCGGGATTGACAGGGGCTCTTTATGGCTACACCTTC	CASSPGLTGALYGYTF
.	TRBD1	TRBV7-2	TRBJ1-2	TGTGCCAGCAGCGGAGGGGGCGCAGTAGGTGGCTACACCTTC	CASSGGGAVGGYTF
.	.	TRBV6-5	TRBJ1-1	TGTGCCAGCAGTTACTCGATGAACGGCGGCACTGAAGCTTTCTTT	CASSYSMNGGTEAFF
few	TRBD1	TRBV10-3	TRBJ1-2	TGTGCCATCAAGGAGGGACAGACTCCCTTCTATGGCTACACCTTC	CAIKEGQTPFYGYTF
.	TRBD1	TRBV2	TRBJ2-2	TGTGCCAGCAGCCGGACAGGGATTGCCGGGGAGCTGTTTTTT	CASSRTGIAGELFF
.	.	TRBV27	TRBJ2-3	TGTGCCAGCAGTCCCGAAAAGGGGGGCACACACACAGATACGCAGTATTTT	CASSPEKGGTHTDTQYF
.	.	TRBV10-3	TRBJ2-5	TGTGCCGTGAGGGACTCCAACCAAGAGACCCAGTACTTC	CAVRDSNQETQYF
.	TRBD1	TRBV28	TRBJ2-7	TGTGCCAGCAGTTCCCAGGGGGCCCCCTACTACGAGCAGTACTTC	CASSSQGAPYYEQYF
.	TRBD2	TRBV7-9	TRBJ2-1	TGTGCCAGCAGCAGGACTAGCGGGGATTTCGATGAGCAGTTCTTC	CASSRTSGDFDEQFF
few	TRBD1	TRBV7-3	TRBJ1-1	TGTGCCAGCGGTACCGGGACAGTGAACACTGAAGCTTTCTTT	CASGTGTVNTEAFF
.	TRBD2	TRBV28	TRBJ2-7	TGTGCCAGCAGTTTACTGAGTTTGGCTAGCGGGTCCTACGAGCAGTACTTC	CASSLLSLASGSYEQYF
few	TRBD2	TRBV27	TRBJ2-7	TGTGCCAGCAGTTCTGTGACTAGCGGGAGTTCCGAGCAGTACTTC	CASSSVTSGSSEQYF
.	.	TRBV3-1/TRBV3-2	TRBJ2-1	TGTGCCAGCAGCCTGGGACTCCTAGGGTATGAGCAGTTCTTC	CASSLGLLGYEQFF
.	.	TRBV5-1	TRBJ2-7	TGCGCCAGCAGCTTTTTACAGGGAATGAACGAGCAGTACTTC	CASSFLQGMNEQYF
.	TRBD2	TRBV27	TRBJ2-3	TGTGCCAGCAGTTCGCTAGCGGGAACGGATACGCAGTATTTT	CASSSLAGTDTQYF
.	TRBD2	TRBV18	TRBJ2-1	TGTGCCAGCTCACCATTGGCTAGCGGGAGTAATGAGCAGTTCTTC	CASSPLASGSNEQFF